This is a list of T cell receptor beta chains from one sample in a study of response to subunit inactivated influenza vaccine. TCRdb reprocessed the RT-PCR reads via MiXCR and lists one record per CDR3 protein. The sample has hundreds of thousands of distinct CDR3 sequences; roughly 22% are singletons. Sequences were derived from PBMCs from blood, sampled 21 months after vaccination. These receptors originate from a man in his fifties or sixties who received an inactivated influenza vaccine. The CDR3 runs from the conserved cysteine through the conserved F or W. D genes are given only for firm matches. Some rows have no size entry. The others give once, few or many, or a class for an expanded clone.

V	length	J	size	D	DNA	CDR3
TRBV15	18	TRBJ1-5	few	TRBD1	TGTGCCACCAGCAGAGGTTCCCCCCTTGACAGGGTCAATCAGCCCCAGCATTTT	CATSRGSPLDRVNQPQHF
TRBV28	15	TRBJ2-7	-	TRBD2	TGTGCCAGCAGTTTCTCCGGACTAGGATCCTACGAGCAGTACTTC	CASSFSGLGSYEQYF
TRBV5-6	16	TRBJ2-7	few	TRBD2	TGTGCCAGCAGCTTGGAACCAGCGGGGAGACCAGACGAGCAGTACTTC	CASSLEPAGRPDEQYF
TRBV10-2	13	TRBJ2-3	few	TRBD2	TGCGCCAGCAAAACGGGGGGGCCAGATACGCAGTATTTT	CASKTGGPDTQYF
TRBV28	15	TRBJ1-4	many	-	TGTGCCAGCAGCTTGGCGGGCGCAACTAATGAAAAACTGTTTTTT	CASSLAGATNEKLFF
TRBV7-8	16	TRBJ2-7	few	TRBD2	TGTGCCAGCAGCTTAGCTTCTAGCGGGCACTCCTACGAGCAGTACTTC	CASSLASSGHSYEQYF
TRBV6-5	14	TRBJ2-5	-	-	TGTGCCAGCAGTTTACTAGAAGGGCGGGAGACCCAGTACTTC	CASSLLEGRETQYF
TRBV5-1	15	TRBJ2-7	-	-	TGCGCCAGCAGCTTGGATCCGGGGACCTCCTACGAGCAGTACTTC	CASSLDPGTSYEQYF
TRBV20-1	15	TRBJ2-7	few	-	TGCAGTGCTAGAGATCAGTTAGACTCCTCCTACGAGCAGTACTTC	CSARDQLDSSYEQYF
TRBV12-3/TRBV12-4	13	TRBJ1-3	few	-	TGTGCCAGCAACCGTTTCTCTGGAAACACCATATATTTT	CASNRFSGNTIYF
TRBV12-3/TRBV12-4	12	TRBJ2-1	-	-	TGTGCCAGCAGCTCTTGGGTCAATGAGCAGTTCTTC	CASSSWVNEQFF